The 22 T cell receptor beta chains listed next were all sequenced from one sample in a study of blood T cells in healthy people across ages. Then a second PCR, running roughly 6 to 12 cycles, was carried out with a sample-barcoded 5' primer and a J-beta primer mix. A single record per CDR3 protein comes from TCRdb applying MiXCR to the 5' RACE reads. In the table there are hundreds of thousands of distinct CDR3 sequences, around 31% of which are singletons. The sequencing input was blood. The receptors were sampled from a woman of 80 years or more in good health.

This clonotype showed up just a few times. A much larger clonotype is one base distant, so this may be a read error. The chain carries TRBV5-5 and TRBJ2-6; perhaps TRBD2 as D (6 bases). V lost 4 bases and J 1 base, leaving 12 bases between the germline ends. The CDR3 is made up of 16 amino acids. The germline gives CDR1 SGHKS, CDR2 YYEKEE (reference sequence). CDR3 sequence: CASSPVGRSGANVLTF. DNA of the CDR3: TGTGCCAGCAGCCCCGTGGGGAGGTCTGGGGCCAACGTCCTGACTTTC.

This clonotype has just a few counts. The chain joins TRBV29-1 to TRBJ1-1; weak D call: TRBD1 (5 bases). Trimming shortened V by 7 bases and J by 1 base, and 13 bases separated the two germline ends. The CDR3 is made up of 13 amino acids. Germline lookup yields CDR1 SQVTM and CDR2 ANQGSEA. In DNA form, the CDR3 reads TGCAGCGCGAAAGGAGGACAGAACACTGAAGCTTTCTTT. Translation: CSAKGGQNTEAFF.

The table lists this clonotype with many counts. The chain uses TRBV10-3 and TRBJ2-3; 8 nucleotides align to TRBD1. The CDR3 is made up of 15 amino acids. V shed 0 bases, J shed 3 bases, and the junction held 2 bases outside the gene matches. Germline CDR1 is ENHRY and CDR2 is SYGVKD. The CDR3 DNA reads as TGTGCCATCAGTGAGTCTGGACAGGGAACAGATACGCAGTATTTT. This sequence encodes CAISESGQGTDTQYF.

The chain links TRBV30 to TRBJ2-1, with D perhaps TRBD1 (6 bases). This CDR3 comprises 15 residues. From germline, CDR1 is GTSNPN and CDR2 SVGIG (reference sequence). With 2 bases removed from V and 0 bases from J, the gap between germline ends came to 11 bases. The CDR3 coding sequence is TGTGCCTGGAGTTCGGACAGTTTCTCCTACAATGAGCAGTTCTTC. Translated: CAWSSDSFSYNEQFF. Combining the CDR3 with reference TRBV30 and TRBJ2-1 gives the whole variable domain SQTIHQWPATLVQPVGSPLSLECTVEGTSNPNLYWYRQAAGRGLQLLFYSVGIGQISSEVPQNLSASRPQDRQFILSSKKLLLSDSGFYLCAWSSDSFSYNEQFFGPGTRLTVL.

Here the CDR3 DNA reads TGTGCCAGCAGTCCTCATCGTGTGAATCAGCCCCAGCATTTT. Translation gives CASSPHRVNQPQHF. V usage is TRBV6-1 and J usage is TRBJ1-5; D not certain. Germline CDR1 MNHNS, CDR2 SASEGT. V was shortened by 5 bases and J by 4 bases, with 12 bases between the two germline ends. The CDR3 runs 14 residues.

At least ten counts were recorded for this clonotype. The chain employs TRBV29-1 and TRBJ1-1; D unresolved. The CDR3 totals 12 residues. CDR1 is SQVTM and CDR2 is ANQGSEA in the germline V gene. V lost 3 bases to trimming and J lost 1 base, with 6 bases between them. CDR3 residues: CSVDSGNTEAFF. The CDR3 region has the DNA TGCAGCGTTGACTCGGGGAACACTGAAGCTTTCTTT. Full variable domain (remainder filled in from reference TRBV29-1 and TRBJ1-1): SAVISQKPSRDICQRGTSLTIQCQVDSQVTMMFWYRQQPGQSLTLIATANQGSEATYESGFVIDKFPISRPNLTFSTLTVSNMSPEDSSIYLCSVDSGNTEAFFGQGTRLTVV.

The chain is built from TRBV29-1 and TRBJ2-7; 7 nucleotides align to TRBD1. The V gene end was trimmed by 6 bases and the J gene end by 6 bases; junction bases not matched to a gene: 8. This CDR3 is built from 12 residues. CDR1 and CDR2 (germline): SQVTM, ANQGSEA. The CDR3 sequence is CSVSGQKSEQYF. The CDR3 DNA reads TGCAGCGTGTCGGGACAGAAGTCCGAGCAGTACTTC.

At least ten counts were recorded for this clonotype. The chain couples TRBV15 to TRBJ2-1, with 7 positions matching TRBD2. V trimming: 5 bases; J trimming: 4 bases; junction bases outside the gene matches: 5. Germline CDR1 is LNHNV and CDR2 is YYDKDF (reference sequence). This CDR3 is built from 14 residues. The DNA for the CDR3 is TGTGCCACCAGCTTTGCGGGGGTATACAATGAGCAGTTCTTC. Translating gives CATSFAGVYNEQFF.

This clonotype was seen at least ten times. J is TRBJ2-3 and V is TRBV6-2 or TRBV6-3; 9 bases are shared with TRBD2. Germline CDR1 reads MNHEY; CDR2 reads SVGEGT. J gave up 4 bases and V 6 bases, and 11 bases lay outside the gene matches. The CDR3 contains 16 residues. As DNA, the CDR3 is TGTGCCAGCAGCCTACCGGTAGCGGGGGACGCAGATACGCAGTATTTT. Amino acids: CASSLPVAGDADTQYF.

This clonotype came up once. A much more abundant neighbour one base away suggests this may be a read error. The genes are TRBV5-1 and TRBJ1-4; D unclear. Per germline, CDR1 SGHRS and CDR2 YFSETQ. The CDR3 extends over 16 amino acids. CDR3 coding DNA: TGCGCCAGCAACTTGGGCTCTGGGGTTACTAATGAAAAACTGTTTTTT. Residues: CASNLGSGVTNEKLFF.

This clonotype was seen ten or more times. Written as DNA, the CDR3 is TGTGCCACCAGCAGAGAGTCAGGGTCGCACGACTATGGCTACACCTTC. This encodes CATSRESGSHDYGYTF. The V gene is TRBV15, the J gene TRBJ1-2; D is perhaps TRBD1 (5 bases). The ends were cut back, 0 bases at V and 3 bases at J, with 14 bases in the middle. This CDR3 region has 16 residues. Germline CDR1 and CDR2: LNHNV and YYDKDF (reference sequence). Drawing the rest from reference TRBV15 and TRBJ1-2, the complete variable domain is DAMVIQNPRYQVTQFGKPVTLSCSQTLNHNVMYWYQQKSSQAPKLLFHYYDKDFNNEADTPDNFQSRRPNTSFCFLDIRSPGLGDTAMYLCATSRESGSHDYGYTFGSGTRLTVV.

This clonotype was seen many times. This chain joins TRBV6-2 or TRBV6-3 and TRBJ2-5; D may be TRBD2 (6 bases). Per germline, CDR1 MNHEY and CDR2 SVGEGT. This CDR3 has 13 residues. V lost 7 bases, J lost 4 bases, and 13 bases lay in between. CDR3 region: CASTQLEGETQYF. CDR3 nucleotides: TGTGCCAGCACCCAATTGGAGGGAGAGACCCAGTACTTC.

This CDR3 reads CASRSSGGQGNQPQHF. The DNA for the CDR3 is TGTGCCAGCAGATCATCCGGAGGGCAGGGCAATCAGCCCCAGCATTTT. The chain links TRBV12-3 or TRBV12-4 to TRBJ1-5; no reliable D call. The V end was cut by 6 bases, the J end by 2 bases, with 17 bases between. The CDR3 extends over 16 amino acids.

This clonotype was recorded a few times. V and J are TRBV20-1 and TRBJ1-2; D gene ambiguous. Germline CDR1 DFQATT, CDR2 SNEGSKA (reference sequence). The CDR3 covers 8 residues. V shed 3 bases and J shed 13 bases, with 6 bases lying between them. Here the CDR3 reads CSARVPTF. As DNA, the CDR3 is TGCAGTGCTAGGGTTCCCACCTTC.

This clonotype was counted at least ten times. The CDR3 sequence is CASSRGQGSYGYTF. CDR3 coding DNA: TGTGCCAGCAGCCGCGGACAGGGAAGCTATGGCTACACCTTC. The chain is built from TRBV14 and TRBJ1-2, with TRBD1 matching 8 bases. Looked up from germline, CDR1 is SGHDN and CDR2 is FVKESK. The CDR3 spans 14 residues. Unmatched junction bases numbered 5, after V lost 4 bases and J lost 4 bases. The variable domain in full, with the rest retrieved from reference TRBV14 and TRBJ1-2, is EAGVTQFPSHSVIEKGQTVTLRCDPISGHDNLYWYRRVMGKEIKFLLHFVKESKQDESGMPNNRFLAERTGGTYSTLKVQPAELEDSGVYFCASSRGQGSYGYTFGSGTRLTVV.

The table lists this clonotype with many counts. V and J are TRBV20-1 and TRBJ2-7, with 7 bases aligning to TRBD2. CDR3 size: 15 residues. Trimming took 3 bases from V and 0 from J; bases not matched to a gene: 8. Germline V gene data show CDR1 as DFQATT and CDR2 as SNEGSKA (reference sequence). Here the CDR3 DNA reads TGCAGTGCTAGTCCTGACGGGGGGTTCTCCTACGAGCAGTACTTC. This gives the protein CSASPDGGFSYEQYF.

The chain has TRBV12-3 or TRBV12-4 and TRBJ1-5; D may be TRBD1 (5 bases). V dropped 2 bases and J dropped 1 base, with 12 bases sitting between them. The CDR3 has 16 amino acids. CDR3 region: CASSLSGAGSNQPQHF. In DNA, the CDR3 is TGTGCCAGCAGTTTATCTGGGGCAGGGAGCAATCAGCCCCAGCATTTT.

With respect to this clonotype: At one boundary the junction diverges from the germline segment, which might be a read error. The chain combines TRBV5-1 with TRBJ1-1; weak D call: TRBD1 (6 bases). The CDR3 extends over 14 amino acids. CDR1 SGHRS and CDR2 YFSETQ come from the germline V gene. In nucleotides, the CDR3 is TGCGCCTGCAGCTGGGGGGCAGCTCAAACTGAAGCTTTCTTT. It translates to CACSWGAAQTEAFF.

This clonotype has at least ten counts. The rearrangement joins TRBV6-6 to TRBJ1-1; no clear D. CDR1 and CDR2 (germline): MNHNY, SVGAGI (reference sequence). V was clipped by 5 bases and J by 5 bases, with 3 bases between them. The CDR3 is 10 amino acids. CDR3 nucleotides: TGTGCCAGCAGTCGGACTGAAGCTTTCTTT. Its translation is CASSRTEAFF.

On this clonotype: This could be a read error, since a much larger clone is one nucleotide away. CDR3 amino acids: CASRLSTGPQYF. CDR3 DNA sequence: TGTGCCAGCAGGCTTTCGACAGGTCCCCAGTACTTC. The gene calls are TRBV28 and TRBJ2-5; possibly TRBD1 for D (6 bases). Trimming pared 6 bases from V and 9 bases from J, leaving 14 bases between. Germline CDR1 and CDR2: MDHEN and SYDVKM. The CDR3 contains 12 residues.

This clonotype has more than one count but fewer than ten. The genes are TRBV11-2 and TRBJ2-6; tentative D call: TRBD2 (5 bases). The CDR3 is 15 residues long. Germline V gene lookup returns CDR1 SGHAT and CDR2 FQNNGV. V lost 5 bases, J lost 0 bases, and 8 bases lay in between. The CDR3 loop is CASSRGFSGANVLTF. Written as DNA, the CDR3 is TGTGCCAGCAGCCGGGGTTTCTCTGGGGCCAACGTCCTGACTTTC. The full variable domain, completed using reference TRBV11-2 and TRBJ2-6, is EAGVAQSPRYKIIEKRQSVAFWCNPISGHATLYWYQQILGQGPKLLIQFQNNGVVDDSQLPKDRFSAERLKGVDSTLKIQPAKLEDSAVYLCASSRGFSGANVLTFGAGSRLTVL.

The chain combines TRBV2 with TRBJ1-4; no clear D gene. Trimming cost V 0 bases and J 9 bases, with 8 bases left between them. The CDR3 contains 13 residues. Germline V gives CDR1 SNHLY, CDR2 FYNNEI. DNA for the CDR3: TGTGCCAGCAGTGAAGCGCGAGGCCAAAAACTGTTTTTT. Amino acid sequence: CASSEARGQKLFF.